This T cell receptor beta chain was found in a study of cytomegalovirus exposure and HLA in healthy donors. Study-level points and caveats: Investigators reported approximately 170 TCR beta chains as tied to cytomegalovirus. Data from an earlier analysis indicated that most TCR beta V segments were productive either about 87% or about 30% of the time.

As concerns this clone: Antigen unknown.

The study ran its PCR with 60 Vbeta and 13 Jbeta primers. Sequenced by immunoSEQ multiplex PCR; TCRdb stores in-frame clones only, minus some. The data hold fewer than 120,000 clones, with around 80% observed a single time. The CDR3 is 14 residues long. Trimming stripped 5 bases from V and 3 bases from J, with 14 bases between. Germline CDR1 SGHNT, CDR2 YENEEA. The rearrangement joins TRBV11-3 to TRBJ2-7, with unresolved D. Sequencing was carried out using PBMCs. The receptor's source is a man aged 25-40 years in good health and CMV-seropositive. CDR3 bases: TGTGCCAGCAGCCCTACGAGTTCCCTCTACGAGCAGTACTTC. It is translated as CASSPTSSLYEQYF.